The present T cell receptor beta chain was sequenced within a study of early T cells in non-severe SARS-CoV-2 infection. Whole-study findings and limits: VDJdb matching favored anti-spike CD8 responses, missing private and CD4 specificities.

TCRdb re-called the 5' RACE reads with MiXCR, one entry per CDR3 protein. The table shows 75,000 or so distinct CDR3 sequences, with 12% occurring only once. Worth noting for this clonotype: The antigen remains unidentified.

V gave up 2 bases and J gave up 2 bases; unmatched junction bases: 7. The CDR3 sequence is 16 residues long. The material sequenced was whole blood. This receptor was taken from an adult who was a healthcare worker with PCR-confirmed SARS-CoV-2 infection or an uninfected control (not recorded which). The chain is built from TRBV12-3 or TRBV12-4 and TRBJ2-3, with 7 bases lining up with TRBD1. CDR3: CASSLTPGGSTDTQYF. The CDR3 DNA reads TGTGCCAGCAGTTTAACCCCAGGGGGATCCACAGATACGCAGTATTTT.